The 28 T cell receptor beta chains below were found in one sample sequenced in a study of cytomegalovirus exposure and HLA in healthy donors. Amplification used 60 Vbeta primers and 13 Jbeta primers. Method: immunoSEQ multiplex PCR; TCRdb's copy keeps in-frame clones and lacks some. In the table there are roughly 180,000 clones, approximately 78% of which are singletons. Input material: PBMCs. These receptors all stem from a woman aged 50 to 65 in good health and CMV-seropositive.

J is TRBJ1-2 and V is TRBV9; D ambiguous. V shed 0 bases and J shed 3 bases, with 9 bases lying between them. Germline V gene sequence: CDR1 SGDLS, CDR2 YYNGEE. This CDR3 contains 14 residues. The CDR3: CASSVDGVDYGYTF. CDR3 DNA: TGTGCCAGCAGCGTAGACGGGGTCGACTATGGCTACACCTTC.

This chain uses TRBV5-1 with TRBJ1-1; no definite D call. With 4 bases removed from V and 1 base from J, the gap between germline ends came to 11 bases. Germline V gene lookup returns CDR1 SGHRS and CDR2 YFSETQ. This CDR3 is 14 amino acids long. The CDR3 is CASSPRLPNTEAFF. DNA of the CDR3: TGCGCCAGCAGCCCCAGACTACCGAACACTGAAGCTTTCTTT. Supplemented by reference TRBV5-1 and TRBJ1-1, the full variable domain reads KAGVTQTPRYLIKTRGQQVTLSCSPISGHRSVSWYQQTPGQGLQFLFEYFSETQRNKGNFPGRFSGRQFSNSRSEMNVSTLELGDSALYLCASSPRLPNTEAFFGQGTRLTVV.

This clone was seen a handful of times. The CDR3 loop is CASRRGRPYNEQFF. The CDR3 nucleotides read TGTGCCAGCAGAAGGGGGCGGCCCTACAATGAGCAGTTCTTC. The V gene is TRBV6-5, the J gene TRBJ2-1; 7 nucleotides agree with TRBD1. Per germline, CDR1 MNHEY and CDR2 SVGAGI. The trim removed 6 bases at V and 2 bases at J, leaving 4 bases unmatched. The CDR3 is 14 residues long.

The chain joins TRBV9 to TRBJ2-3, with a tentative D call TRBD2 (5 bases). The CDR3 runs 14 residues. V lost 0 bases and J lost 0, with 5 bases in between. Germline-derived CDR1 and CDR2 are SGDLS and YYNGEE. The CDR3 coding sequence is TGTGCCAGCAGCGTAGCGGGAAGCACAGATACGCAGTATTTT. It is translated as CASSVAGSTDTQYF.

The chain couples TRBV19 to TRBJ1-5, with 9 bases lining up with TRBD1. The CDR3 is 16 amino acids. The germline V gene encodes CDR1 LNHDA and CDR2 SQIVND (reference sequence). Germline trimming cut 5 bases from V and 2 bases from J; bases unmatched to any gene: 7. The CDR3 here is CASSSTGGGGNQPQHF. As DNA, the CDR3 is TGTGCCAGTAGTTCCACAGGGGGCGGAGGCAATCAGCCCCAGCATTTT.

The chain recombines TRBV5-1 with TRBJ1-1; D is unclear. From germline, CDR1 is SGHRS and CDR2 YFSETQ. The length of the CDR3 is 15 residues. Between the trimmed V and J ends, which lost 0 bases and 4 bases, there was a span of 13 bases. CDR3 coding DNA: TGCGCCAGCAGCTTGGGGACGGCCCGGGGCACTGAAGCTTTCTTT. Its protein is CASSLGTARGTEAFF.

In nucleotides, the CDR3 is TGTGCCAGCAGCGCCAGACCGGACAGGGGGCTAAATTCACCCCTCCACTTT. This codes for CASSARPDRGLNSPLHF. The chain combines TRBV9 with TRBJ1-6, with 11 positions matching TRBD1. CDR1 SGDLS and CDR2 YYNGEE come from the germline V gene. V gave up 3 bases and J gave up 7 bases; unmatched junction bases: 9. CDR3 length equals 17 residues.

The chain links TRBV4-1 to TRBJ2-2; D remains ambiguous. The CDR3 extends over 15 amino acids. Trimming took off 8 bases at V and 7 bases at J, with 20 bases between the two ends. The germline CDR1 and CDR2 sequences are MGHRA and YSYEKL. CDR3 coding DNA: TGCGCCAGCGGAAATCTGGAGACCATGTTCGGGGAGCTGTTTTTT. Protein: CASGNLETMFGELFF.

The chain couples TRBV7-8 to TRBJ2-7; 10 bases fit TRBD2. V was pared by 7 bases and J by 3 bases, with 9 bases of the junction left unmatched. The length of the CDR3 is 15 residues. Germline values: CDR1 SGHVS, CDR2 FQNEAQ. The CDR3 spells CASTYSSGGIYEQYF. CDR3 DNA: TGTGCCAGCACTTACTCTAGCGGGGGAATCTACGAGCAGTACTTC. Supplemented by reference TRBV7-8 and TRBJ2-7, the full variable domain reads GAGVSQSPRYKVAKRGQDVALRCDPISGHVSLFWYQQALGQGPEFLTYFQNEAQLDKSGLPSDRFFAERPEGSVSTLKIQRTQQEDSAVYLCASTYSSGGIYEQYFGPGTRLTVT.

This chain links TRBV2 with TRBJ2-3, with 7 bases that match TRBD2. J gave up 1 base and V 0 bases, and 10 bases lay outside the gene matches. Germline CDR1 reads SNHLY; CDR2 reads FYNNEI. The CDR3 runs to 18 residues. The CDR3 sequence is CASSEARSGGGGTDTQYF. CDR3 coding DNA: TGTGCCAGCAGTGAAGCGAGGAGTGGGGGGGGAGGCACAGATACGCAGTATTTT.

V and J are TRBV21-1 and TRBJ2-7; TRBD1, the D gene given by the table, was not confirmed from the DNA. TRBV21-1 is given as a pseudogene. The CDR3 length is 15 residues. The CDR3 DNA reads TGTGCCAGCAGCATATCCGGGACAGGGGCCTACGAGCAGTACTTC. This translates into CASSISGTGAYEQYF.

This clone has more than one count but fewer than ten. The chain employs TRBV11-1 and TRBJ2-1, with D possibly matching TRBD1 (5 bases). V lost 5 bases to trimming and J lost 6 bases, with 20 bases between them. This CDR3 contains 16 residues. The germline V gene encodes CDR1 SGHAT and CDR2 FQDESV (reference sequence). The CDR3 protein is CASSPILQGSLNEQFF. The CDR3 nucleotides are TGTGCCAGCAGCCCCATCCTTCAGGGATCTCTCAATGAGCAGTTCTTC. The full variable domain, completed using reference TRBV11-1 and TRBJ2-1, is EAEVAQSPRYKITEKSQAVAFWCDPISGHATLYWYRQILGQGPELLVQFQDESVVDDSQLPKDRFSAERLKGVDSTLKIQPAELGDSAMYLCASSPILQGSLNEQFFGPGTRLTVL.

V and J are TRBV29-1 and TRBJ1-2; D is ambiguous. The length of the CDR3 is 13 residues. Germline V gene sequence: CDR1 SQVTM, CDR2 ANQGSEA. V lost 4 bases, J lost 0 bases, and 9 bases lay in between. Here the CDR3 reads CSVARTSNYGYTF. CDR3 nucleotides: TGCAGCGTTGCCAGAACGTCTAACTATGGCTACACCTTC.

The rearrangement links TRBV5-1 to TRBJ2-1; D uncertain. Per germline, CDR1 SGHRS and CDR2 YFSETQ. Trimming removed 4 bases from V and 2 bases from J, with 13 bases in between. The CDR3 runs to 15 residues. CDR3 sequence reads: CASSVQVQTYNEQFF. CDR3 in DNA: TGCGCCAGCAGCGTCCAGGTTCAAACCTACAATGAGCAGTTCTTC. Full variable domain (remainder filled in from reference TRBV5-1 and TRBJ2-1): KAGVTQTPRYLIKTRGQQVTLSCSPISGHRSVSWYQQTPGQGLQFLFEYFSETQRNKGNFPGRFSGRQFSNSRSEMNVSTLELGDSALYLCASSVQVQTYNEQFFGPGTRLTVL.

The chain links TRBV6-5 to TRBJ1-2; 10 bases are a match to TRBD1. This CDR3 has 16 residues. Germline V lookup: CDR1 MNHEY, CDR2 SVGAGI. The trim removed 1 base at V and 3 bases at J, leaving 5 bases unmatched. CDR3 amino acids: CASSYLGQGRDYGYTF. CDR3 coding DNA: TGTGCCAGCAGTTACTTGGGACAGGGGAGGGACTATGGCTACACCTTC.

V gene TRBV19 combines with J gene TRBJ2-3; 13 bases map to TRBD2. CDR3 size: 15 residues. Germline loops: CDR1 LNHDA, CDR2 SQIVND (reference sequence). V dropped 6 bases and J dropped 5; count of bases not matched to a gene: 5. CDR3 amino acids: CASSTLAGGEDTQYF. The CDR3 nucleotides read TGTGCCAGTAGCACACTAGCGGGGGGGGAAGATACGCAGTATTTT. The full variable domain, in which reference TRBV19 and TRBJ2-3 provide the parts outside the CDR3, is DGGITQSPKYLFRKEGQNVTLSCEQNLNHDAMYWYRQDPGQGLRLIYYSQIVNDFQKGDIAEGYSVSREKKESFPLTVTSAQKNPTAFYLCASSTLAGGEDTQYFGPGTRLTVL.

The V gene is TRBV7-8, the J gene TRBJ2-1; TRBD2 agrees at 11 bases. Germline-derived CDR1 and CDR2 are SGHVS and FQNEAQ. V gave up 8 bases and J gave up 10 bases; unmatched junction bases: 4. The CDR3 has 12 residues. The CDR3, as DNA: TGTGCCAGCGGCATAGCGGGGGGGGAGCAGTTCTTC. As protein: CASGIAGGEQFF.

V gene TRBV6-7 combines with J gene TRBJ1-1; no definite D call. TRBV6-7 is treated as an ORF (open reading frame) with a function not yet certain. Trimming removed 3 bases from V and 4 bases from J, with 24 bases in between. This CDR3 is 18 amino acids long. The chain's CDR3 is CASSYYVGEAGLGTEAFF. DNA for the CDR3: TGTGCCAGCAGTTATTATGTTGGGGAGGCCGGGCTGGGCACTGAAGCTTTCTTT.

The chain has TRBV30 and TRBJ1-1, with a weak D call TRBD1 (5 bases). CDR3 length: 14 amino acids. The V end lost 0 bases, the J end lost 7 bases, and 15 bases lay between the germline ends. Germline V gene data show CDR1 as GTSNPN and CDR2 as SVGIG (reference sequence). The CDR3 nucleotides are TGTGCCTGGAGTGTACTAAGGGGTAGGGGTGAAGCTTTCTTT. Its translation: CAWSVLRGRGEAFF.

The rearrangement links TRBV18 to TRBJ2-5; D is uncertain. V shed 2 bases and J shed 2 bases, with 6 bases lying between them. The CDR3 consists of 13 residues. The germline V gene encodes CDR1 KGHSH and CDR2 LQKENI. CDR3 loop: CASSPGRQETQYF. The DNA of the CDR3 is TGTGCCAGCTCACCAGGGCGACAAGAGACCCAGTACTTC.

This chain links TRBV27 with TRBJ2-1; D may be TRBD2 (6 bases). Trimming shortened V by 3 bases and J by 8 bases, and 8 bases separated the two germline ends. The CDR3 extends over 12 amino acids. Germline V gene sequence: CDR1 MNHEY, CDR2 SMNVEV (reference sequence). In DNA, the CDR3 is TGTGCCAGCAGTTTGCCGGGAGATGAGCAGTTCTTC. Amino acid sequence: CASSLPGDEQFF.

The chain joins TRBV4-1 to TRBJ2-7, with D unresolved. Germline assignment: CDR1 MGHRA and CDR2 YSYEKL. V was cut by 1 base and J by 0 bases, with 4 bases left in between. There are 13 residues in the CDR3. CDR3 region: CASSQGLSYEQYF. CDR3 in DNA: TGCGCCAGCAGCCAAGGACTCTCCTACGAGCAGTACTTC.

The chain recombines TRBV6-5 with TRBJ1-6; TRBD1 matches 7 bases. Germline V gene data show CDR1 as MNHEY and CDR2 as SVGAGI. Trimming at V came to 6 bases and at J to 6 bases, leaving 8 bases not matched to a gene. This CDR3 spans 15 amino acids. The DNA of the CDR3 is TGTGCCAGCAGACGGGACAGAGCCTTTAATTCACCCCTCCACTTT. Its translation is CASRRDRAFNSPLHF.

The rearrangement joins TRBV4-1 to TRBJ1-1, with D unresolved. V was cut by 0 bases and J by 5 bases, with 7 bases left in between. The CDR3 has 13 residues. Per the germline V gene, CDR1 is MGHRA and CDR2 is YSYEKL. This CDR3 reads CASSQETRTEAFF. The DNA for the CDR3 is TGCGCCAGCAGCCAAGAGACAAGGACTGAAGCTTTCTTT.

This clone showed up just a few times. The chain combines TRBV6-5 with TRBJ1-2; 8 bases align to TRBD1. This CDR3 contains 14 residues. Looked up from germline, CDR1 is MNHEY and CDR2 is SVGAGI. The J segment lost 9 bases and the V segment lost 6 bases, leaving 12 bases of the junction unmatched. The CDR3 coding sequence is TGTGCCAGCAGCACTGCAATACAGGGGGTGAGCTACACCTTC. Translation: CASSTAIQGVSYTF.

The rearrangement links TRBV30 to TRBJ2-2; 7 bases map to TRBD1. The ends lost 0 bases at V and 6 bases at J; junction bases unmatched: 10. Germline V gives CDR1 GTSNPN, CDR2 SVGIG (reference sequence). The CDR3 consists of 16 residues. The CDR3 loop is CAWSVRRTTGAGELFF. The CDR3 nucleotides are TGTGCCTGGAGTGTACGCAGGACCACAGGGGCCGGGGAGCTGTTTTTT.

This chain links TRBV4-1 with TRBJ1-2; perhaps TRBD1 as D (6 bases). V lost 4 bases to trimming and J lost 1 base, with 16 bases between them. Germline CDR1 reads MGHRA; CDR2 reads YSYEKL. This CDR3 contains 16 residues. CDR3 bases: TGCGCCAGCAGCCCGCCAGGGACATTAGATAACTATGGCTACACCTTC. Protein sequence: CASSPPGTLDNYGYTF.

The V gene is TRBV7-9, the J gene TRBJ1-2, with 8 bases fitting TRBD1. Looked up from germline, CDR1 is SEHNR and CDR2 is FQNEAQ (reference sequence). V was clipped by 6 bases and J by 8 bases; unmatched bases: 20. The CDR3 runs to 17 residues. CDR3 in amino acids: CASSLAPGQVPFQGYTF. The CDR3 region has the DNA TGTGCCAGCAGTCTAGCCCCGGGACAGGTACCCTTTCAAGGCTACACCTTC.